This paragraph reports one TCR beta chain. Its antigen is still unknown. This entry comes from a study of shared clonotypes between healthy human individuals. For the study at large: Each donor's CD4 naive and CD4 memory cells filled three plates apiece, CD8 naive two, and CD8 memory one. Notes on the study in general: The generation probabilities recorded for non-shared clonotypes fell below those of clonotypes shared by all four donors.

Data came from immunoSEQ multiplex PCR; TCRdb stores just in-frame clones and leaves some out. The data contain almost 750,000 clones, 55% to 80% of them singletons. Germline V lookup: CDR1 SEHNR, CDR2 FQNEAQ (reference sequence). The junction had 7 bases not matched to a gene; V was cut back by 5 bases and J by 6 bases. The CDR3 totals 14 residues. The receptor was isolated from a woman in her twenties or thirties in good health. Source material: memory CD4+ T cells sorted from blood. The subset here: CD45RA-negative fraction. The V call is TRBV7-9, the J call TRBJ2-3, with 8 bases aligning to TRBD2. The CDR3 is CASSNAGGVDTQYF. The CDR3 coding sequence is TGTGCCAGCAGCAATGCGGGGGGCGTGGATACGCAGTATTTT.